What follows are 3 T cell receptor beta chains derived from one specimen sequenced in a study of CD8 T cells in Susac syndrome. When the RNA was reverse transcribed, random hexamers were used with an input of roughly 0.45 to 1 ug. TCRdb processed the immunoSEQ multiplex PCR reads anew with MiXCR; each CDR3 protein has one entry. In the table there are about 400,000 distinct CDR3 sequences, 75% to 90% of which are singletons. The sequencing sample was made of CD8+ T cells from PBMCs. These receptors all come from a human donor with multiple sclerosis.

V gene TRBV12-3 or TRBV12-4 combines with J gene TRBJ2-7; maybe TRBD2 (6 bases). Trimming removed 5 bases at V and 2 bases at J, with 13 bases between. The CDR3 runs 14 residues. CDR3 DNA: TGTGCCAGCAGTAAGCCGGGACTTGCCTACGAGCAGTACTTC. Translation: CASSKPGLAYEQYF.

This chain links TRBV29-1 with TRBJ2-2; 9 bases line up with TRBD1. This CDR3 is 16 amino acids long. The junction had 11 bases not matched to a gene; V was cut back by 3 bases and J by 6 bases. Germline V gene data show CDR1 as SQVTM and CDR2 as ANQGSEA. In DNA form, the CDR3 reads TGCAGCGTTGATCTTCTAGACAGGGGGTTCGCCGGGGAGCTGTTTTTT. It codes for CSVDLLDRGFAGELFF.

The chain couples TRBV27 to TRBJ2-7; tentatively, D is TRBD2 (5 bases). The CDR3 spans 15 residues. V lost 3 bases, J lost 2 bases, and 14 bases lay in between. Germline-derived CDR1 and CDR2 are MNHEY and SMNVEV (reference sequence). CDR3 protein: CASSFIAGKPYEQYF. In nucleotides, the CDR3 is TGTGCCAGCAGTTTTATTGCGGGTAAACCCTACGAGCAGTACTTC.